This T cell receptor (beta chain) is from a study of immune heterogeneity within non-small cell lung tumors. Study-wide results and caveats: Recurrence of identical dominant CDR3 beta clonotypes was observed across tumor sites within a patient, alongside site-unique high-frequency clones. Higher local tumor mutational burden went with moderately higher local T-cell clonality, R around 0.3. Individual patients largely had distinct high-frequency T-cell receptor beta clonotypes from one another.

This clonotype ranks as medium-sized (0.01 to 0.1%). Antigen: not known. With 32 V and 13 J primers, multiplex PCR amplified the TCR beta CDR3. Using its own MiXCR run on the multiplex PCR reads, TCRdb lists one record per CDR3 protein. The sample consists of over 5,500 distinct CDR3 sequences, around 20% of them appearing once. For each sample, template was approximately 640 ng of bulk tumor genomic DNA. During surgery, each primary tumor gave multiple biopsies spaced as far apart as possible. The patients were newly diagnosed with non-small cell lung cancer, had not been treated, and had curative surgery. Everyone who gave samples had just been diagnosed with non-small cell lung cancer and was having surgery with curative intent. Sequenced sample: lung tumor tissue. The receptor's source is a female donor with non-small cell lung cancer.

The CDR3 sequence is CASREADQPQHF. The CDR3 coding sequence is TGTGCCAGCAGGGAAGCAGACCAGCCCCAGCATTTT. The chain carries TRBV28 and TRBJ1-5; no reliable D call. With 6 bases removed from V and 7 bases from J, the gap between germline ends came to 10 bases. CDR1 is MDHEN and CDR2 is SYDVKM in the germline V gene. The CDR3 extends over 12 amino acids.